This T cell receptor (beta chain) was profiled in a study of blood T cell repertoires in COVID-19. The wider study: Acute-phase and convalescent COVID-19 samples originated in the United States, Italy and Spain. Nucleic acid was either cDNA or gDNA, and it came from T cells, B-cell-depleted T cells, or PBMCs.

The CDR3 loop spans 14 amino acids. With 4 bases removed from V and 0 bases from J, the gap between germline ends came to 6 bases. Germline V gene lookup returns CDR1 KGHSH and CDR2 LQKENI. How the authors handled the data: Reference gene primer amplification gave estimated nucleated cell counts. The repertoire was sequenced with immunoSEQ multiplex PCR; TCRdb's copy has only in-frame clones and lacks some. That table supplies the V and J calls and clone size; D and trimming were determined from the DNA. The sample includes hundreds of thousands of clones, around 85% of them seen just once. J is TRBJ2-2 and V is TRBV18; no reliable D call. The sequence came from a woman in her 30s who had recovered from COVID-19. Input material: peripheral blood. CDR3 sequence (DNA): TGTGCCAGCTCACTGGCGGCGAACACCGGGGAGCTGTTTTTT. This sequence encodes CASSLAANTGELFF.